This TCR beta chain was sequenced in a study of T cell responses to AZD1222 COVID-19 vaccine. Produced via immunoSEQ multiplex PCR; TCRdb's table is partial and in-frame only. The sample lists some 150,000 clones; around 90% were seen once. Germline V gene data show CDR1 as SGHTA and CDR2 as FQGTGA. There are 14 residues in the CDR3. Trimming took 5 bases from V and 3 from J; bases not matched to a gene: 3. The source material was peripheral blood, sampled on day 0 of AZD1222 vaccination. This rearrangement joins TRBV7-3 to TRBJ2-2; 7 bases align to TRBD1. The sequence derives from an adult in good health. The CDR3 region has the DNA TGTGCCAGCAGCGCTACAGGGGACACCGGGGAGCTGTTTTTT. Translation: CASSATGDTGELFF.